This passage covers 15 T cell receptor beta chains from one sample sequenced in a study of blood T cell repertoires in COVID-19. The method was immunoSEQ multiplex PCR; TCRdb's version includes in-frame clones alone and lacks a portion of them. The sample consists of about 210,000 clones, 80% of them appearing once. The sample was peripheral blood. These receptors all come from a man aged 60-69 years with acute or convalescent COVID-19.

The CDR3, as DNA: TGTGCCAGCAGCGGGACTAGCGGGAGATTCACAGATACGCAGTATTTT. Protein sequence: CASSGTSGRFTDTQYF. The rearrangement uses TRBV9 and TRBJ2-3; 13 bases map to TRBD2. The CDR3 has 16 residues. CDR1 SGDLS and CDR2 YYNGEE come from the germline V gene. With 3 bases clipped from V and 2 bases from J, the junction kept 3 bases outside the gene matches.

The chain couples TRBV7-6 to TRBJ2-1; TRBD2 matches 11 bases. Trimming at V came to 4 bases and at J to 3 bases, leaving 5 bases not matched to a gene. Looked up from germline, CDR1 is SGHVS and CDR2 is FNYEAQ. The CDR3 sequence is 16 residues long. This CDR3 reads CASSSLTSGIYNEQFF. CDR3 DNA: TGTGCCAGCAGCTCCCTGACTAGCGGGATCTACAATGAGCAGTTCTTC.

The CDR3 reads CASSLGQVDGYTF. The CDR3 DNA reads as TGTGCCAGCAGTTTAGGACAGGTGGATGGCTACACCTTC. This sequence joins TRBV28 and TRBJ1-2; 7 nucleotides agree with TRBD1. The CDR3 has 13 amino acids. V lost 2 bases and J lost 6; bases outside the gene matches: 3. Looked up from germline, CDR1 is MDHEN and CDR2 is SYDVKM.

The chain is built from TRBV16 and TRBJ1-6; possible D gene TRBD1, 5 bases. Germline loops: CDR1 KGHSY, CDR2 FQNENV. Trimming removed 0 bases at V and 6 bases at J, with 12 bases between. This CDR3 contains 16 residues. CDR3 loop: CASSQSGQKGNSPLHF. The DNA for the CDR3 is TGTGCCAGCAGCCAATCGGGGCAGAAGGGTAATTCACCCCTCCACTTT. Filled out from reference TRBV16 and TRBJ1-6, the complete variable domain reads GEEVAQTPKHLVRGEGQKAKLYCAPIKGHSYVFWYQQVLKNEFKFLISFQNENVFDETGMPKERFSAKCLPNSPCSLEIQATKLEDSAVYFCASSQSGQKGNSPLHFGNGTRLTVT.

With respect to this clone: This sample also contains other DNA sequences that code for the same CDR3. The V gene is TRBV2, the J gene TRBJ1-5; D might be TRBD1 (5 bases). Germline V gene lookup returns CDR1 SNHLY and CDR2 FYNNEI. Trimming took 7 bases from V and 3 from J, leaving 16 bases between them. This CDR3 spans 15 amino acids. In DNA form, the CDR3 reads TGTGCCAGCACCCTAACGGGGGGGGACAATCAGCCCCAGCATTTT. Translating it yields CASTLTGGDNQPQHF.

The DNA of the CDR3 is TGTGCCAGCAGCCGGGACAGCACCTCGTTCGAGCAGTACTTC. It yields the protein CASSRDSTSFEQYF. The chain joins TRBV4-2 to TRBJ2-7; TRBD1 aligns across 7 bases. The CDR3 consists of 14 residues. CDR1 LGHNA and CDR2 YNFKEQ come from the germline V gene. The J segment lost 6 bases and the V segment lost 4 bases, leaving 9 bases of the junction unmatched.

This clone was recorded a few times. This CDR3 reads CASTPSGTGNSPLHF. In DNA form, the CDR3 reads TGTGCCAGCACCCCCTCCGGGACAGGGAACTCACCCCTCCACTTT. The V call is TRBV6-1, the J call TRBJ1-6; 9 bases align to TRBD1. The CDR3 length is 15 residues. Trimming took 7 bases from V and 10 from J; bases not matched to a gene: 11. The V gene's germline CDR1 is MNHNS and CDR2 SASEGT.

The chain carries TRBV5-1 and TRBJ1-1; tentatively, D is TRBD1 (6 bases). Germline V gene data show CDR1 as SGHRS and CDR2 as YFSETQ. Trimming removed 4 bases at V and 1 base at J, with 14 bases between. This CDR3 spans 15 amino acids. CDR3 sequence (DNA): TGCGCCAGCAGCGTACAGGGTAAGGGGAACACTGAAGCTTTCTTT. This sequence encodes CASSVQGKGNTEAFF.

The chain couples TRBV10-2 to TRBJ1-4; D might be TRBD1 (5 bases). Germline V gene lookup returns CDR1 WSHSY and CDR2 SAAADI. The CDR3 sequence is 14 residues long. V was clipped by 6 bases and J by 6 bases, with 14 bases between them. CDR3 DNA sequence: TGCGCCAGCAGGGGCGGGAGGGACGATGAAAAACTGTTTTTT. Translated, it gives CASRGGRDDEKLFF.

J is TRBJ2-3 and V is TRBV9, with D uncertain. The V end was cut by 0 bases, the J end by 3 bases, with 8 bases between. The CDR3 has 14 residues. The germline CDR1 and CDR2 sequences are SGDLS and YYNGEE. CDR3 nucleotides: TGTGCCAGCAGCGTAGCCCCAGAAACAGATACGCAGTATTTT. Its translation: CASSVAPETDTQYF.

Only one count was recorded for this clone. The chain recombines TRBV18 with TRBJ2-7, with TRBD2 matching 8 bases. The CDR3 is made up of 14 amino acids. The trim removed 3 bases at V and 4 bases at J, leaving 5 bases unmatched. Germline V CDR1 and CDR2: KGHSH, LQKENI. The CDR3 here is CASSPGLVGYEQYF. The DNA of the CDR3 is TGTGCCAGCTCACCGGGACTAGTGGGTTACGAGCAGTACTTC.

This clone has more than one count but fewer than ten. CDR3 loop: CASQGLAGGPGEQFF. The CDR3 coding sequence is TGTGCCAGCCAGGGCCTAGCGGGAGGGCCGGGTGAGCAGTTCTTC. The rearrangement joins TRBV27 to TRBJ2-1, with TRBD2 identical over 12 bases. From germline, CDR1 is MNHEY and CDR2 SMNVEV (reference sequence). The V segment lost 8 bases and the J segment 9 bases; nucleotides outside the gene matches: 11. CDR3 length equals 15 residues.

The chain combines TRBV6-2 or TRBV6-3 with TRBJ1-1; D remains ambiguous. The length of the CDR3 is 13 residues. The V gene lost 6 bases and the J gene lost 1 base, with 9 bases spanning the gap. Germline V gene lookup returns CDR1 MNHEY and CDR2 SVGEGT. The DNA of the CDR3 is TGTGCCAGCAGCGACACACAGAACACTGAAGCTTTCTTT. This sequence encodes CASSDTQNTEAFF.

Here the CDR3 DNA reads TGTGCCAGCAGCTTAAGGACAGGGAGTCCCATAGGGTCACCCCTCCACTTT. It codes for CASSLRTGSPIGSPLHF. The chain uses TRBV9 and TRBJ1-6; TRBD1 aligns across 8 bases. Germline V gene lookup returns CDR1 SGDLS and CDR2 YYNGEE. Trimming at V came to 4 bases and at J to 10 bases, leaving 16 bases not matched to a gene. The CDR3 is 17 amino acids.

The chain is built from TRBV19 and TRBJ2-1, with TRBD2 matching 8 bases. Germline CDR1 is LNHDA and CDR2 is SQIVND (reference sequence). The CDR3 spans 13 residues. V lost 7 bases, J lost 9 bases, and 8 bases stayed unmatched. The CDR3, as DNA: TGTGCCAGTACGGCGGGAGGACGTGTTGAGCAGTTCTTC. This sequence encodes CASTAGGRVEQFF.